These 25 T cell receptor beta chains came from one sample sequenced in a study of T cell responses to AZD1222 COVID-19 vaccine. Using immunoSEQ multiplex PCR, the repertoire was profiled, and TCRdb retains in-frame clones only, with some absent. Among about 66,000 clones listed, around 80% were seen once. The input for sequencing was peripheral blood, taken 28 days after the second AZD1222 dose. These TCRs come from an adult who received the AZD1222 COVID-19 vaccine.

The chain combines TRBV7-9 with TRBJ2-3; D unclear. Germline loops: CDR1 SEHNR, CDR2 FQNEAQ (reference sequence). V shed 5 bases and J shed 6 bases, with 18 bases lying between them. The CDR3 totals 15 residues. CDR3 DNA sequence: TGTGCCAGCAGCCCGTCAGGAACCCCATGGGATACGCAGTATTTT. Translation: CASSPSGTPWDTQYF.

The V and J genes are TRBV4-2 and TRBJ2-5; D tentatively fits TRBD1 or TRBD2 (5 bases each). The CDR3 extends over 13 amino acids. Germline values: CDR1 LGHNA, CDR2 YNFKEQ. Between the trimmed V and J ends, which lost 5 bases and 5 bases, there was a span of 12 bases. CDR3: CASSESEGETQYF. The CDR3 coding sequence is TGTGCCAGCAGCGAAAGCGAGGGGGAGACCCAGTACTTC.

The genes are TRBV5-6 and TRBJ1-5, with a weak D call TRBD1 (5 bases). V lost 7 bases and J lost 3, with 11 bases in between. The CDR3 has 13 residues. CDR1 is SGHDT and CDR2 is YYEEEE in the germline V gene. The CDR3 protein is CASSEGINQPQHF. The CDR3 DNA is TGTGCCAGCTCAGAGGGGATCAATCAGCCCCAGCATTTT. Combining the CDR3 with reference TRBV5-6 and TRBJ1-5 gives the whole variable domain DAGVTQSPTHLIKTRGQQVTLRCSPKSGHDTVSWYQQALGQGPQFIFQYYEEEERQRGNFPDRFSGHQFPNYSSELNVNALLLGDSALYLCASSEGINQPQHFGDGTRLSIL.

CDR3 sequence (DNA): TGTGCCAGCAGCTTAGCCGCAGGCAATGAGCAGTTCTTC. Encoded protein: CASSLAAGNEQFF. The V and J genes are TRBV7-7 and TRBJ2-1, with D unresolved. V lost 0 bases and J lost 6, with 6 bases in between. This CDR3 region has 13 residues. Germline V CDR1 and CDR2: SSHAT, FNYEAQ (reference sequence).

The gene calls are TRBV5-1 and TRBJ2-3; 8 bases agree with TRBD2. Losses at the gene ends were 0 bases for V and 2 bases for J; bases not matched to a gene: 5. The CDR3 contains 16 residues. The germline V gene has CDR1 SGHRS and CDR2 YFSETQ. CDR3 in DNA: TGCGCCAGCAGCTTGGTGAGCGGGGGCGACACAGATACGCAGTATTTT. It is translated as CASSLVSGGDTDTQYF.

V usage is TRBV10-3 and J usage is TRBJ2-3; TRBD2 might be the D (6 bases). V was cut by 6 bases and J by 2 bases, with 12 bases left in between. Per the germline V gene, CDR1 is ENHRY and CDR2 is SYGVKD. The CDR3 runs 14 residues. The CDR3 sequence: CAIRAGLDTDTQYF. The CDR3 region has the DNA TGTGCCATCAGGGCGGGGCTGGACACAGATACGCAGTATTTT.

This rearrangement joins TRBV5-1 to TRBJ2-5; 7 nucleotides align to TRBD2. V was clipped by 3 bases and J by 1 base; unmatched bases: 6. CDR1 is SGHRS, CDR2 YFSETQ, per germline. This CDR3 has 15 amino acids. The CDR3: CASSWTGGVQETQYF. For the CDR3, the DNA is TGCGCCAGCAGCTGGACTGGGGGGGTCCAAGAGACCCAGTACTTC.

Only a few counts were recorded for this clone. The chain recombines TRBV12-3 or TRBV12-4 with TRBJ1-1; the D gene is possibly TRBD1 (5 bases). CDR3 length equals 13 residues. The ends were cut back, 3 bases at V and 4 bases at J, with 9 bases in the middle. CDR3 residues: CASSFSGGTEAFF. The CDR3 bases are TGTGCCAGCAGTTTCTCGGGGGGCACTGAAGCTTTCTTT.

By frequency in the sample, this clone is medium-sized (0.01 to 0.1%). The V and J genes are TRBV6-5 and TRBJ1-1; maybe TRBD1 (6 bases). V gave up 4 bases and J gave up 6 bases, with 15 bases separating them. The CDR3 contains 14 residues. Germline V gene sequence: CDR1 MNHEY, CDR2 SVGAGI. The chain's CDR3 is CASSWTQGLAEAFF. CDR3 DNA sequence: TGTGCCAGCAGTTGGACACAGGGTCTGGCTGAAGCTTTCTTT.

The chain is built from TRBV27 and TRBJ2-3; D is ambiguous. This CDR3 has 13 amino acids. In germline, CDR1 is MNHEY, CDR2 SMNVEV (reference sequence). Trimming shortened V by 6 bases and J by 2 bases, and 9 bases separated the two germline ends. The CDR3 DNA is TGTGCCAGCAGCTTCCTAACCACAGATACGCAGTATTTT. It encodes CASSFLTTDTQYF.

CDR3 sequence reads: CASSPRDGRHQETQYF. The CDR3 nucleotides read TGTGCCAGCAGCCCCAGGGACGGGAGACACCAAGAGACCCAGTACTTC. J is TRBJ2-5 and V is TRBV3-1 (or the pseudogene TRBV3-2); tentative D call: TRBD2 (6 bases). Trimming pared 4 bases from V and 0 bases from J, leaving 15 bases between. The CDR3 loop spans 16 amino acids. CDR1 is LGHDT, CDR2 YNNKEL, per germline (reference sequence).

The chain is built from TRBV5-6 and TRBJ2-7, with D perhaps matching TRBD2 (6 bases). CDR1 is SGHDT and CDR2 is YYEEEE in the germline V gene. Trimming pared 0 bases from V and 6 bases from J, leaving 19 bases between. The CDR3 sequence is 16 residues long. CDR3 nucleotides: TGTGCCAGCAGCTTGGCCTCTGGACTAAGCTACTTCGAGCAGTACTTC. Amino acids: CASSLASGLSYFEQYF.

The V call is TRBV13, the J call TRBJ1-6, with 7 bases lining up with TRBD1. V lost 5 bases, J lost 2 bases, and 3 bases stayed unmatched. The CDR3 spans 15 residues. CDR1 and CDR2 from the germline V gene are PRHDT and FYEKMQ (reference sequence). CDR3: CASSQQGTYNSPLHF. In DNA form, the CDR3 reads TGTGCCAGCAGCCAACAGGGGACCTATAATTCACCCCTCCACTTT.

This chain joins TRBV19 and TRBJ1-5, with 8 nucleotides matching TRBD1. The CDR3 covers 18 residues. The V gene end was trimmed by 9 bases and the J gene end by 0 bases; junction bases not matched to a gene: 16. Germline assignment: CDR1 LNHDA and CDR2 SQIVND (reference sequence). Here the CDR3 DNA reads TGTGCCAGCAGACTGACAGGGGAAATATGGGGTAGCAATCAGCCCCAGCATTTT. This sequence encodes CASRLTGEIWGSNQPQHF. The full variable domain, in which reference TRBV19 and TRBJ1-5 provide the parts outside the CDR3, is DGGITQSPKYLFRKEGQNVTLSCEQNLNHDAMYWYRQDPGQGLRLIYYSQIVNDFQKGDIAEGYSVSREKKESFPLTVTSAQKNPTAFYLCASRLTGEIWGSNQPQHFGDGTRLSIL.

The V and J genes are TRBV7-9 and TRBJ1-1, with 8 bases lining up with TRBD1. The CDR3 runs 15 residues. Germline loops: CDR1 SEHNR, CDR2 FQNEAQ (reference sequence). Unmatched junction bases numbered 10, after V lost 5 bases and J lost 5 bases. The chain's CDR3 is CASSLERQGRTEAFF. CDR3 bases: TGTGCCAGCAGCCTCGAACGACAGGGGAGGACTGAAGCTTTCTTT.

The rearrangement joins TRBV6-2 or TRBV6-3 to TRBJ2-2, with D uncertain. CDR3 size: 16 residues. Trimming took 2 bases from V and 1 from J, leaving 11 bases between them. The V gene's germline CDR1 is MNHEY and CDR2 SVGEGT. CDR3 sequence (DNA): TGTGCCAGCAGTTACCCCCTACGCAGGAACACCGGGGAGCTGTTTTTT. Its translation is CASSYPLRRNTGELFF.

V and J are TRBV19 and TRBJ2-3; 14 positions match TRBD2. CDR3 size: 15 residues. With 4 bases clipped from V and 3 bases from J, the junction kept 0 bases outside the gene matches. Per germline, CDR1 LNHDA and CDR2 SQIVND (reference sequence). The CDR3 reads CASSRTSGGTDTQYF. The CDR3 DNA sequence: TGTGCCAGTAGTAGGACTAGCGGGGGGACAGATACGCAGTATTTT.

The chain uses TRBV2 and TRBJ1-4; TRBD1 matches at 7 bases. Per germline, CDR1 SNHLY and CDR2 FYNNEI. The V gene end was trimmed by 6 bases and the J gene end by 7 bases; junction bases not matched to a gene: 5. This CDR3 has 13 amino acids. CDR3 in amino acids: CASRGQLSEKLFF. CDR3 nucleotides: TGTGCCAGCAGGGGACAGCTGAGTGAAAAACTGTTTTTT. Drawing the rest from reference TRBV2 and TRBJ1-4, the complete variable domain is EPEVTQTPSHQVTQMGQEVILRCVPISNHLYFYWYRQILGQKVEFLVSFYNNEISEKSEIFDDQFSVERPDGSNFTLKIRSTKLEDSAMYFCASRGQLSEKLFFGSGTQLSVL.

The V and J genes are TRBV2 and TRBJ1-6; D is unresolved. CDR1 is SNHLY and CDR2 is FYNNEI in the germline V gene. This CDR3 is built from 11 residues. V was pared by 2 bases and J by 14 bases, with 7 bases between. The CDR3 sequence: CASSELETLHF. CDR3 DNA: TGTGCCAGCAGTGAACTCGAAACCCTCCACTTT. Filled out from reference TRBV2 and TRBJ1-6, the complete variable domain reads EPEVTQTPSHQVTQMGQEVILRCVPISNHLYFYWYRQILGQKVEFLVSFYNNEISEKSEIFDDQFSVERPDGSNFTLKIRSTKLEDSAMYFCASSELETLHFGNGTRLTVT.

The V and J genes are TRBV5-1 and TRBJ2-5; TRBD2 is a possible D gene (6 bases). The CDR3 runs 16 residues. The germline V gene has CDR1 SGHRS and CDR2 YFSETQ. V was shortened by 1 base and J by 1 base, with 14 bases between the two germline ends. CDR3 protein: CASSLSLTEGQETQYF. CDR3 bases: TGCGCCAGCAGCTTGTCCTTAACGGAGGGCCAAGAGACCCAGTACTTC.

V usage is TRBV19 and J usage is TRBJ1-2; 8 nucleotides match TRBD1. The CDR3 covers 13 residues. The J segment lost 3 bases and the V segment lost 7 bases, leaving 4 bases of the junction unmatched. CDR1 LNHDA and CDR2 SQIVND come from the germline V gene (reference sequence). This chain's CDR3 is CASNNRGDYGYTF. In nucleotides, the CDR3 is TGTGCCAGTAATAACAGGGGGGACTATGGCTACACCTTC.

The rearrangement uses TRBV28 and TRBJ2-5; 11 bases align to TRBD1. The CDR3 is made up of 15 amino acids. The V segment lost 4 bases and the J segment 5 bases; nucleotides outside the gene matches: 6. CDR1 is MDHEN, CDR2 SYDVKM, per germline. CDR3 sequence: CASSSGGTGGETQYF. CDR3 DNA sequence: TGTGCCAGCAGTTCCGGCGGGACAGGGGGGGAGACCCAGTACTTC.

This chain uses TRBV20-1 with TRBJ1-5; D not certain. This CDR3 is built from 11 residues. Trimming took 0 bases from V and 11 from J, leaving 8 bases between them. CDR1 is DFQATT and CDR2 is SNEGSKA in the germline V gene (reference sequence). The CDR3 DNA reads TGCAGTGCTAGAGATAGGAGGGCCCAGCATTTT. Amino acid sequence: CSARDRRAQHF.

This clone showed up just once. The V gene is TRBV27, the J gene TRBJ1-5; TRBD1 might be the D (5 bases). Trimming removed 4 bases at V and 3 bases at J, with 16 bases between. Per germline, CDR1 MNHEY and CDR2 SMNVEV (reference sequence). The CDR3 loop spans 16 amino acids. The CDR3 region has the DNA TGTGCCAGCAGTTGCTTCATCAGGGAAGCCAATCAGCCCCAGCATTTT. Protein: CASSCFIREANQPQHF.

The rearrangement links TRBV5-1 to TRBJ1-2; 10 nucleotides agree with TRBD1. The germline gives CDR1 SGHRS, CDR2 YFSETQ. With V trimmed by 4 bases and J by 0 bases, 9 bases remained unmatched. The CDR3 has 17 residues. The CDR3 protein is CASSGGTGEQANYGYTF. The DNA for the CDR3 is TGCGCCAGCAGCGGTGGGACAGGGGAACAAGCTAACTATGGCTACACCTTC.